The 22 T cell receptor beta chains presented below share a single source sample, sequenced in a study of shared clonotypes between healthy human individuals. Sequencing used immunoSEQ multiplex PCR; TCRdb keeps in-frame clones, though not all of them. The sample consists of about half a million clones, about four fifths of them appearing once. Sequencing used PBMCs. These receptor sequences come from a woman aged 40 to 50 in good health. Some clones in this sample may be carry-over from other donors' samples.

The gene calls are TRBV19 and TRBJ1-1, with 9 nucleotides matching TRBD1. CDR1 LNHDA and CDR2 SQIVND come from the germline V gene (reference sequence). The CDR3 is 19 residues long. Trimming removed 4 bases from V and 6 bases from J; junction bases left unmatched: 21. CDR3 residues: CASSTKERWTGAFDAEAFF. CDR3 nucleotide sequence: TGTGCCAGTAGTACCAAGGAGCGTTGGACAGGGGCTTTTGACGCTGAAGCTTTCTTT.

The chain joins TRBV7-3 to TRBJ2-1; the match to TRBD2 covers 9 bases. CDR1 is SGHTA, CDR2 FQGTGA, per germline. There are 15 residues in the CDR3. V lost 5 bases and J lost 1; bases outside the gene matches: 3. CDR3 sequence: CASSPSGNSYNEQFF. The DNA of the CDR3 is TGTGCCAGCAGCCCTAGCGGGAATTCCTACAATGAGCAGTTCTTC.

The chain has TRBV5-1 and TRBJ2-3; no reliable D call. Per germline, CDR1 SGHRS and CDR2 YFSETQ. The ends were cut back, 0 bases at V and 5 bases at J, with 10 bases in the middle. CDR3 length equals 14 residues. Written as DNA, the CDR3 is TGCGCCAGCAGCTTGGATCGCCCGGGAGATACGCAGTATTTT. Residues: CASSLDRPGDTQYF.

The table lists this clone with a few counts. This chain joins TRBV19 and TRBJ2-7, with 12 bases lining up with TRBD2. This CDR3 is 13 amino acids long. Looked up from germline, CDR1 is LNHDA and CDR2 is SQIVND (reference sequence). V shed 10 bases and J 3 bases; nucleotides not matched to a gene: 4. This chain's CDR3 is CATGLAGLYEQYF. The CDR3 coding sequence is TGTGCCACCGGACTAGCGGGACTCTACGAGCAGTACTTC.

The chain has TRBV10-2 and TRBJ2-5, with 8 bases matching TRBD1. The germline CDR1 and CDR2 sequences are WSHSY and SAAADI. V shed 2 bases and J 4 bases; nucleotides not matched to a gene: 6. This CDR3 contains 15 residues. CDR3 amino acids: CASSEGTGGSETQYF. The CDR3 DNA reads TGCGCCAGCAGTGAGGGGACAGGAGGGTCAGAGACCCAGTACTTC.

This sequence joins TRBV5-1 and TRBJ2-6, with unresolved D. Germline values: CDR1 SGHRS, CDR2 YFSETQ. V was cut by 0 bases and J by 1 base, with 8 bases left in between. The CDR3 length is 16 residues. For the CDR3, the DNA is TGCGCCAGCAGCTTGGGACCTCCTTCTGGGGCCAACGTCCTGACTTTC. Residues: CASSLGPPSGANVLTF.

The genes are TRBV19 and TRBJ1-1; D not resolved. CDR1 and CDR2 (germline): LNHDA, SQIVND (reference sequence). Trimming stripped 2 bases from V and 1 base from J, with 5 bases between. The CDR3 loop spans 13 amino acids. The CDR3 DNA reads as TGTGCCAGTAGTATAAGACGGAACACTGAAGCTTTCTTT. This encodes CASSIRRNTEAFF.

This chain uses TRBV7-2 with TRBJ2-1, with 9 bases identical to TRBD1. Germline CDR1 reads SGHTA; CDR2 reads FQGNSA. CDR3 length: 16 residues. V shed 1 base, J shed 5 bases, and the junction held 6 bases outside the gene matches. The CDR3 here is CASSLVGTGPHNEQFF. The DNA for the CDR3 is TGTGCCAGCAGCTTAGTAGGGACAGGGCCGCACAATGAGCAGTTCTTC.

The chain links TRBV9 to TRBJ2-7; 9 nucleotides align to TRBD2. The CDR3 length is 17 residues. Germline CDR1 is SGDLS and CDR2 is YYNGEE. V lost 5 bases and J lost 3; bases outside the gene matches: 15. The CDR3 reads CASSPMAALAGNYEQYF. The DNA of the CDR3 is TGTGCCAGCAGTCCTATGGCCGCGCTAGCGGGGAACTACGAGCAGTACTTC.

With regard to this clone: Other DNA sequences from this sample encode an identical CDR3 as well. CDR3 DNA sequence: TGTGCCAGCAGCCCCGCTATAGGCGGCAATCAGCCCCAGCATTTT. Residues: CASSPAIGGNQPQHF. This chain joins TRBV28 and TRBJ1-5; D is undetermined. V was pared by 6 bases and J by 2 bases, with 14 bases between. The CDR3 consists of 15 residues. Per the germline V gene, CDR1 is MDHEN and CDR2 is SYDVKM.

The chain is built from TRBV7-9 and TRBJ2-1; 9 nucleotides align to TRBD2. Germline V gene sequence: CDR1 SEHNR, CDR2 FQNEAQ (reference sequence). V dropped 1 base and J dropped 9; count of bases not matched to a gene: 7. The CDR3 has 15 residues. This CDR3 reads CASSLVGGGALEQFF. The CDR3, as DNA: TGTGCCAGCAGCTTAGTAGGCGGGGGGGCGCTTGAGCAGTTCTTC. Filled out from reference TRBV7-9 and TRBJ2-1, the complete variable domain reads DTGVSQNPRHKITKRGQNVTFRCDPISEHNRLYWYRQTLGQGPEFLTYFQNEAQLEKSRLLSDRFSAERPKGSFSTLEIQRTEQGDSAMYLCASSLVGGGALEQFFGPGTRLTVL.

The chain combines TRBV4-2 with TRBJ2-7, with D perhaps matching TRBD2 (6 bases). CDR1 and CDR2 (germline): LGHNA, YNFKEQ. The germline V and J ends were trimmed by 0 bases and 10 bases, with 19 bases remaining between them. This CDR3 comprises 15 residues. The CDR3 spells CASSQEEGTGGRQYF. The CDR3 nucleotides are TGTGCCAGCAGCCAAGAGGAAGGGACTGGCGGCCGACAGTACTTC.

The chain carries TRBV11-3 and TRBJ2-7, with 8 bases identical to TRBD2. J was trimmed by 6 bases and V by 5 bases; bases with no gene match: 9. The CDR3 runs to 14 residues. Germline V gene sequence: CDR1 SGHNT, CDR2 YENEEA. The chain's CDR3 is CASSPREGSGEQYF. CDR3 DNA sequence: TGTGCCAGCAGCCCCCGGGAGGGGAGCGGCGAGCAGTACTTC. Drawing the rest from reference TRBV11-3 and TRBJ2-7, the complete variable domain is EAGVVQSPRYKIIEKKQPVAFWCNPISGHNTLYWYLQNLGQGPELLIRYENEEAVDDSQLPKDRFSAERLKGVDSTLKIQPAELGDSAVYLCASSPREGSGEQYFGPGTRLTVT.

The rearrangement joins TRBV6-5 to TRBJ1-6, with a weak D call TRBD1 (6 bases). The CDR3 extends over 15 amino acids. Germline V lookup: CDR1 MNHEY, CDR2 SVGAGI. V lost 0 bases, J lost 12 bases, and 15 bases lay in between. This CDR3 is CASSYSDGTPLPLHF. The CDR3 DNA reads TGTGCCAGCAGTTACTCGGACGGGACACCTTTACCCCTCCACTTT.

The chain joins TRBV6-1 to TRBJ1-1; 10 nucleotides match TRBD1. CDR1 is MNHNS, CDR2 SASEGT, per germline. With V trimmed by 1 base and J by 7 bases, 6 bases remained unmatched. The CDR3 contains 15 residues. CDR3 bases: TGTGCCAGCAGTGAAGAGGGACAGGGGTACATTGAAGCTTTCTTT. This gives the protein CASSEEGQGYIEAFF.

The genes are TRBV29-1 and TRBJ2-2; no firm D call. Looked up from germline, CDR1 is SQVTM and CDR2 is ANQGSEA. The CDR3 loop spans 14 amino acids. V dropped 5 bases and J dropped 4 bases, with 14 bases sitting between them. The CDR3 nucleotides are TGCAGCGTTTCACTGGGATGGGGCACCGGGGAGCTGTTTTTT. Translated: CSVSLGWGTGELFF.

CDR3 coding DNA: TGTGCCAGCAGTGGCCAGATGGGGGTCACTGAAGCTTTCTTT. Encoded protein: CASSGQMGVTEAFF. The rearrangement links TRBV2 to TRBJ1-1; tentatively, D is TRBD1 (5 bases). The CDR3 runs 14 residues. The V gene lost 4 bases and the J gene lost 4 bases, with 13 bases spanning the gap. Germline CDR1 SNHLY, CDR2 FYNNEI.

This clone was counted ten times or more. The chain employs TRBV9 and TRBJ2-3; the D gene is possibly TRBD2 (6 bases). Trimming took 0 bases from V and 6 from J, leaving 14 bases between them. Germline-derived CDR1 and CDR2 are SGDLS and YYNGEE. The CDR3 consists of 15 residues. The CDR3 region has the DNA TGTGCCAGCAGCGTAGAGGGGCTAGCGTTCGATACGCAGTATTTT. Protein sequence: CASSVEGLAFDTQYF.

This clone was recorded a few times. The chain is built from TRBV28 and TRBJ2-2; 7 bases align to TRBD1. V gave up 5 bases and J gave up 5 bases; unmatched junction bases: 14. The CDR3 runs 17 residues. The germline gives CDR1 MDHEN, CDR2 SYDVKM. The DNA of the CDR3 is TGTGCCAGCAGTAAACACCCACAGGGGTTCGGGACCGGGGAGCTGTTTTTT. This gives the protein CASSKHPQGFGTGELFF.

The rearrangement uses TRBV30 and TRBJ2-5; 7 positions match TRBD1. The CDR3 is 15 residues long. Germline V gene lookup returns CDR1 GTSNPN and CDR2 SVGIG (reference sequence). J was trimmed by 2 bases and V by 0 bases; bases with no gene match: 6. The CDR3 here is CAWSVQGLGQETQYF. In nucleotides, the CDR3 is TGTGCCTGGAGTGTACAGGGGCTAGGGCAAGAGACCCAGTACTTC.

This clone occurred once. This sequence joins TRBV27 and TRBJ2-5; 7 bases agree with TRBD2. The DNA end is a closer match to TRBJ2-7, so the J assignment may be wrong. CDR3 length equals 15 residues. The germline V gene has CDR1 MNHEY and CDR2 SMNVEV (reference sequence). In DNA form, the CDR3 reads TGTGCCAGCATCCGGCATGGGGCGGGAGCCTACGAGCAGTACTTC. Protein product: CASIRHGAGAYEQYF.

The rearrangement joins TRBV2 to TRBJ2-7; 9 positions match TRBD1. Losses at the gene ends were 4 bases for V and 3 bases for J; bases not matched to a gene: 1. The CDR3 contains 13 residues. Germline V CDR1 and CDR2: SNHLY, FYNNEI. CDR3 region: CASSGDRVYEQYF. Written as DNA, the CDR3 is TGTGCCAGCAGTGGGGACAGGGTCTACGAGCAGTACTTC. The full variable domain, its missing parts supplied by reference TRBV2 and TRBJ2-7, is EPEVTQTPSHQVTQMGQEVILRCVPISNHLYFYWYRQILGQKVEFLVSFYNNEISEKSEIFDDQFSVERPDGSNFTLKIRSTKLEDSAMYFCASSGDRVYEQYFGPGTRLTVT.